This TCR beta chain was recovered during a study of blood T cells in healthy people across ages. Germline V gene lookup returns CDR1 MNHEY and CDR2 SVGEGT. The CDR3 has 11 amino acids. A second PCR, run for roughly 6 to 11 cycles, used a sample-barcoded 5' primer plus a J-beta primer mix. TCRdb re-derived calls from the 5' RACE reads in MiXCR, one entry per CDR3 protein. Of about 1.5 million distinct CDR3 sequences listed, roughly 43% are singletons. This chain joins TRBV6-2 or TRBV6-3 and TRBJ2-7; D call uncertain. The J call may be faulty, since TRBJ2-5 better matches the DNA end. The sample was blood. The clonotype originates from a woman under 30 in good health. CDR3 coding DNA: TGTGCCAGAAGCAGGAAAGAGACCCAGTACTTC. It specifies CARSRKETQYF.